These T cell receptor beta chains were read from a single sample in a study of tumor-infiltrating lymphocytes in primary liver carcinoma. Via MiXCR, TCRdb re-called the multiplex PCR reads, giving one row per CDR3 protein. The sample has about 30,000 distinct CDR3 sequences, 71% seen once. Sequencing used liver tumor tissue from sampling region 3. The origin of the receptors is a woman aged 25 to 39 with primary liver carcinoma and hepatitis B virus infection. The CDR3 runs from the conserved cysteine through the conserved F or W. Each record gives: clone size, D gene, V gene, J gene, CDR3 DNA, CDR3 protein. The D gene is left open where the match is weak. A clone size is listed for some rows: how often the clone was seen (once, few, many), or a class if it is expanded.

abundance: .; d_gene: TRBD2; v_gene: TRBV11-3; j_gene: TRBJ2-1; CDR3nt: TGCGCCAGCAGCTCGGGACTAGCGGGAGGGGCCACTCCTGAGCAGCTCTTC; CDR3aa: CASSSGLAGGATPEQLF
abundance: once; d_gene: .; v_gene: TRBV5-5; j_gene: TRBJ2-3; CDR3nt: TGTGCCAGCGGAGCGGTATTTACAGATACACAGTATTTT; CDR3aa: CASGAVFTDTQYF
abundance: .; d_gene: .; v_gene: TRBV28; j_gene: TRBJ1-1; CDR3nt: TGTGCCAGCAATATAAAGGTTGAAGCTTTCTTT; CDR3aa: CASNIKVEAFF
abundance: .; d_gene: .; v_gene: TRBV29-1; j_gene: TRBJ2-1; CDR3nt: TGCAGTATAGATCGAAATGAGCAGTTCTTC; CDR3aa: CSIDRNEQFF
abundance: many; d_gene: .; v_gene: TRBV7-3; j_gene: TRBJ2-3; CDR3nt: TGTGCCAGCAGCAGACAAGGACAGACAGATACGCAGTATTTT; CDR3aa: CASSRQGQTDTQYF
abundance: .; d_gene: TRBD2; v_gene: TRBV13; j_gene: TRBJ2-1; CDR3nt: TGTGCCTGCAGGGAGGGGAATGGTAATGAGCAGTTCTTC; CDR3aa: CACREGNGNEQFF
abundance: .; d_gene: .; v_gene: TRBV11-2; j_gene: TRBJ2-1; CDR3nt: TGTGTCAGCAGTCCGGACTCAGGGTATAGGGAGCAGTTCTTC; CDR3aa: CVSSPDSGYREQFF
abundance: .; d_gene: .; v_gene: TRBV11-2; j_gene: TRBJ1-5; CDR3nt: TGTGTCAGCAGCTTAAATCTCGCTGGCCGGCCCCTGCATTTT; CDR3aa: CVSSLNLAGRPLHF
abundance: .; d_gene: .; v_gene: TRBV10-3; j_gene: TRBJ2-1; CDR3nt: TGTGCCATCAGACTCACGGCGACCCGGGATAAGCAGTTCTTC; CDR3aa: CAIRLTATRDKQFF
abundance: .; d_gene: TRBD2; v_gene: TRBV7-2; j_gene: TRBJ2-1; CDR3nt: TGTGCCAGAAGCCTAGAAGGGACTACCACCCACAATGAGCAGTTCTTC; CDR3aa: CARSLEGTTTHNEQFF
abundance: .; d_gene: .; v_gene: TRBV11-2; j_gene: TRBJ1-2; CDR3nt: TGTACCAGCAGCTTAGACCCGATCAGGGCGCTGCGCTATGGCTACACCTTC; CDR3aa: CTSSLDPIRALRYGYTF
abundance: many; d_gene: .; v_gene: TRBV11-1; j_gene: TRBJ2-2; CDR3nt: TGTGCCAGTAGCAGGGTTGTGGCGGGTGTGTCCGGGGAGCTGTTTTTT; CDR3aa: CASSRVVAGVSGELFF
abundance: .; d_gene: .; v_gene: TRBV7-3; j_gene: TRBJ2-7; CDR3nt: TGTGCCAGCAGCTTACGGTGGAACGGTGGCGGCTTC; CDR3aa: CASSLRWNGGGF
abundance: .; d_gene: .; v_gene: TRBV11-2; j_gene: TRBJ1-2; CDR3nt: TGTACCAGCAGCCCCGGGGATACTGTAGTTGGCTACACCTTC; CDR3aa: CTSSPGDTVVGYTF
abundance: .; d_gene: TRBD1; v_gene: TRBV11-1; j_gene: TRBJ2-4; CDR3nt: TGTGCCAGCAGCTTAGCCGGGACAGGTAATGGCATTCAGTACTTC; CDR3aa: CASSLAGTGNGIQYF
abundance: many; d_gene: .; v_gene: TRBV2; j_gene: TRBJ2-5; CDR3nt: TGTGCCAGCAGTGAAAGTGCGGGACGGCAAGAGACCCAGTACTTC; CDR3aa: CASSESAGRQETQYF
abundance: .; d_gene: .; v_gene: TRBV10-2; j_gene: TRBJ2-1; CDR3nt: TGCGCCAGCAAGCGGAGAGAGGGTTCCAATGACCAGTTCTTC; CDR3aa: CASKRREGSNDQFF
abundance: .; d_gene: .; v_gene: TRBV12-3/TRBV12-4; j_gene: TRBJ1-5; CDR3nt: TGTGCCAGCAGTTTACACAGCAACCAGCACCAGCATTTT; CDR3aa: CASSLHSNQHQHF
abundance: few; d_gene: .; v_gene: TRBV29-1; j_gene: TRBJ2-5; CDR3nt: TGCAGCGGTAGGCTAGACCGAGAGACCCAGTACTTC; CDR3aa: CSGRLDRETQYF
abundance: .; d_gene: .; v_gene: TRBV6-1; j_gene: TRBJ2-1; CDR3nt: TGTCCCAGCAGTGAAGAATCCAAGGGAGATCTTCAAAATGAGCAGTTCTTC; CDR3aa: CPSSEESKGDLQNEQFF
abundance: many; d_gene: .; v_gene: TRBV12-3/TRBV12-4; j_gene: TRBJ2-3; CDR3nt: TGTGCCAGCAGTGACGTAGGGCCAGGGAGTGCCTATACGCAGTATTTT; CDR3aa: CASSDVGPGSAYTQYF
abundance: .; d_gene: .; v_gene: TRBV11-2; j_gene: TRBJ2-7; CDR3nt: TGTGCCAGCAGCTTAGTGGGGGGACTTGGTGACCAGTACTTC; CDR3aa: CASSLVGGLGDQYF
abundance: many; d_gene: .; v_gene: TRBV5-1; j_gene: TRBJ1-6; CDR3nt: TGCGCCAGCACCGGAAGTTATAATTCACCCCTCCACTTT; CDR3aa: CASTGSYNSPLHF
abundance: few; d_gene: TRBD2; v_gene: TRBV20-1; j_gene: TRBJ2-3; CDR3nt: TGCAGTGCTAGGCTAACGGGAGGTCGGGATACGCAGTATTTT; CDR3aa: CSARLTGGRDTQYF
abundance: .; d_gene: TRBD2; v_gene: TRBV11-2; j_gene: TRBJ2-1; CDR3nt: TGTGCCAGCAGTACCTATCTAGCGGGAGCATACAATGAGCAGTTCTTT; CDR3aa: CASSTYLAGAYNEQFF
abundance: .; d_gene: .; v_gene: TRBV5-6; j_gene: TRBJ2-2; CDR3nt: TGTGCCAGCAGCATGGCACCCAGAGTCACCGGGGATCTGTTCTTT; CDR3aa: CASSMAPRVTGDLFF
abundance: once; d_gene: .; v_gene: TRBV11-2; j_gene: TRBJ2-1; CDR3nt: TGTGCCGGCAGCCTATCGGTTACGAATGAGCGGTTCTTC; CDR3aa: CAGSLSVTNERFF
abundance: .; d_gene: TRBD2; v_gene: TRBV29-1; j_gene: TRBJ2-3; CDR3nt: TGCACCCGACAGGTGTCGGCTAGCGGGACCCCCACAGATACGCAGTATTTT; CDR3aa: CTRQVSASGTPTDTQYF
abundance: many; d_gene: TRBD2; v_gene: TRBV6-5; j_gene: TRBJ2-1; CDR3nt: TGTGCCAGCAGTTACGGGCGGGAGGGGAATGAGCAGTTCTTC; CDR3aa: CASSYGREGNEQFF
abundance: .; d_gene: .; v_gene: TRBV11-1; j_gene: TRBJ2-3; CDR3nt: TGTGCCAACAGCCCAATATCAGATATGCAGTATTTT; CDR3aa: CANSPISDMQYF
abundance: .; d_gene: .; v_gene: TRBV7-8; j_gene: TRBJ2-7; CDR3nt: TGTGCCAGCAGCGCCCCGCGGGGCCTCGCCTTCTACGAGCAGTACTTC; CDR3aa: CASSAPRGLAFYEQYF
abundance: many; d_gene: .; v_gene: TRBV5-1; j_gene: TRBJ2-5; CDR3nt: TGCGCCAGCAGCTGGGAGGGGGGAGGGGCACAAGAGACCCACTACTTC; CDR3aa: CASSWEGGGAQETHYF
abundance: many; d_gene: TRBD2; v_gene: TRBV11-2; j_gene: TRBJ2-1; CDR3nt: TGTGCCAGCAGCTTAGCGGGAGGGGACTACGATGAGCAGTTCTTC; CDR3aa: CASSLAGGDYDEQFF
abundance: .; d_gene: .; v_gene: TRBV11-2; j_gene: TRBJ2-7; CDR3nt: TGTGCCAGCGGCTCTCCTGGGACGGGTGACTACGAGCAGTACTTC; CDR3aa: CASGSPGTGDYEQYF
abundance: .; d_gene: TRBD2; v_gene: TRBV11-2; j_gene: TRBJ2-1; CDR3nt: TGTGCCAGTAGCTTAGGGACTAGCGGTTTCAATGAGCACTTCTTC; CDR3aa: CASSLGTSGFNEHFF
abundance: many; d_gene: .; v_gene: TRBV29-1; j_gene: TRBJ2-7; CDR3nt: TGCAGCGCCATGACATCTGGGACCGGCACTCCCTACGAGCAGTACTTC; CDR3aa: CSAMTSGTGTPYEQYF
abundance: .; d_gene: TRBD2; v_gene: TRBV4-3; j_gene: TRBJ2-1; CDR3nt: TGCGTCAGCAGCCACGATCCGGGACTAGCGGGTGTTAATGAGCAGTTCTTC; CDR3aa: CVSSHDPGLAGVNEQFF
abundance: .; d_gene: TRBD2; v_gene: TRBV11-3; j_gene: TRBJ2-1; CDR3nt: TGTGCTGACTCTAGCGGGAGTGGGAATGAGCAGTTCTTC; CDR3aa: CADSSGSGNEQFF
abundance: .; d_gene: .; v_gene: TRBV6-1; j_gene: TRBJ2-4; CDR3nt: TGTGCCAGCTTCCCACATACAGGGCACCAAAACATTCAGTACTTC; CDR3aa: CASFPHTGHQNIQYF
abundance: once; d_gene: .; v_gene: TRBV11-2; j_gene: TRBJ2-3; CDR3nt: TGTGCCAGCAGCCGGACGCGACAGGAAAGGGGGGATATGCAGTATTTT; CDR3aa: CASSRTRQERGDMQYF
abundance: medium-sized; d_gene: .; v_gene: TRBV5-6; j_gene: TRBJ2-6; CDR3nt: TGTGCCAGCAGCTTCTTCGGGGCTGGGGCCAACGTCCTGACTTTC; CDR3aa: CASSFFGAGANVLTF
abundance: .; d_gene: TRBD2; v_gene: TRBV11-2; j_gene: TRBJ2-1; CDR3nt: TGTGCCACCTCGGTGGTTAGCGGGAGCGGGCCCCCCTACGATGAGCAGTTCTTC; CDR3aa: CATSVVSGSGPPYDEQFF
abundance: .; d_gene: .; v_gene: TRBV29-1; j_gene: TRBJ2-5; CDR3nt: TGCAGCGCTGAAACAGGAAGGGGAGTGTGGGAGACCCAGTACTTC; CDR3aa: CSAETGRGVWETQYF
abundance: .; d_gene: .; v_gene: TRBV7-9; j_gene: TRBJ2-4; CDR3nt: TGTGCCAGCAGCATATGGGCCGGGGGCCAAACCAAAAACATTCAGTACTTC; CDR3aa: CASSIWAGGQTKNIQYF
abundance: many; d_gene: .; v_gene: TRBV29-1; j_gene: TRBJ1-1; CDR3nt: TGCAGCGGATTGAACACTGATGCTTTCTTT; CDR3aa: CSGLNTDAFF